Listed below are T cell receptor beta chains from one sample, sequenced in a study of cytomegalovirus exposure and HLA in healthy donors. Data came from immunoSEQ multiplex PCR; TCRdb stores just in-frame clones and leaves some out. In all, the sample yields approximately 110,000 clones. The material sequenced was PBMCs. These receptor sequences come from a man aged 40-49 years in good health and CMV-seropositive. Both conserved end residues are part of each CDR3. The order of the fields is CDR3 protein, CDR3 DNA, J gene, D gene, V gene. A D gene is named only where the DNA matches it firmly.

CDR3 protein: CASSLMSGDYGYTF; CDR3 DNA: TGTGCCAGCAGCTTAATGTCAGGGGACTATGGCTACACCTTC; J gene: TRBJ1-2; D gene: NA; V gene: TRBV7-9
CDR3 protein: CASSQSTGISNQPQHF; CDR3 DNA: TGTGCCAGCAGTCAATCAACAGGTATTAGCAATCAGCCCCAGCATTTT; J gene: TRBJ1-5; D gene: NA; V gene: TRBV27
CDR3 protein: CASSTNRGSTDTQYF; CDR3 DNA: TGCGCCAGCAGCACAAACAGGGGTAGCACAGATACGCAGTATTTT; J gene: TRBJ2-3; D gene: TRBD1; V gene: TRBV5-1
CDR3 protein: CSVVSPEDTEAFF; CDR3 DNA: TGCAGCGTTGTATCACCCGAGGACACTGAAGCTTTCTTT; J gene: TRBJ1-1; D gene: NA; V gene: TRBV29-1
CDR3 protein: CASSTRLAGGVYEQYF; CDR3 DNA: TGTGCCAGCAGTACTCGACTAGCGGGAGGCGTTTACGAGCAGTACTTC; J gene: TRBJ2-7; D gene: TRBD2; V gene: TRBV28
CDR3 protein: CASSFAGSSYNEQFF; CDR3 DNA: TGTGCCAGCAGCTTTGCTGGGAGCTCCTACAATGAGCAGTTCTTC; J gene: TRBJ2-1; D gene: NA; V gene: TRBV7-2
CDR3 protein: CASSSNNEQFF; CDR3 DNA: TGTGCCAGCAGTTCCAACAATGAGCAGTTCTTC; J gene: TRBJ2-1; D gene: NA; V gene: TRBV2
CDR3 protein: CSVGQGVNSPLHF; CDR3 DNA: TGCAGCGTTGGACAGGGCGTTAATTCACCCCTCCACTTT; J gene: TRBJ1-6; D gene: TRBD1; V gene: TRBV29-1
CDR3 protein: CASSMTSGRSGDTQYF; CDR3 DNA: TGTGCCAGCAGTATGACTAGCGGGAGGTCTGGAGATACGCAGTATTTT; J gene: TRBJ2-3; D gene: TRBD2; V gene: TRBV27
CDR3 protein: CASSGDRGPLTGELFF; CDR3 DNA: TGTGCCAGCTCGGGGGACAGGGGCCCTCTGACCGGGGAGCTGTTTTTT; J gene: TRBJ2-2; D gene: TRBD1; V gene: TRBV18
CDR3 protein: CASSVDGLAQETQYF; CDR3 DNA: TGTGCCAGCAGCGTAGATGGACTAGCACAAGAGACCCAGTACTTC; J gene: TRBJ2-5; D gene: TRBD2; V gene: TRBV9
CDR3 protein: CASSGLDAYNEQFF; CDR3 DNA: TGTGCCAGCTCGGGACTAGACGCCTACAATGAGCAGTTCTTC; J gene: TRBJ2-1; D gene: TRBD2; V gene: TRBV27
CDR3 protein: CASSLPDSQETQYF; CDR3 DNA: TGTGCCAGCAGTTTACCAGACTCCCAAGAGACCCAGTACTTC; J gene: TRBJ2-5; D gene: NA; V gene: TRBV6-5
CDR3 protein: CASSQDLLTSGSSYNEQFF; CDR3 DNA: TGCGCCAGCAGCCAAGATCTTTTGACTAGCGGGAGCTCCTACAATGAGCAGTTCTTC; J gene: TRBJ2-1; D gene: TRBD2; V gene: TRBV4-1
CDR3 protein: CASSPGRDPSYEQYF; CDR3 DNA: TGCGCCAGCAGCCCAGGCCGAGACCCTTCCTACGAGCAGTACTTC; J gene: TRBJ2-7; D gene: NA; V gene: TRBV4-1
CDR3 protein: CASSFAGAGELFF; CDR3 DNA: TGTGCCAGCAGCTTCGCAGGTGCCGGGGAGCTGTTTTTT; J gene: TRBJ2-2; D gene: NA; V gene: TRBV7-9
CDR3 protein: CASSLSVGAGGTQETQYF; CDR3 DNA: TGTGCCAGCAGCTTATCAGTTGGGGCAGGGGGGACCCAAGAGACCCAGTACTTC; J gene: TRBJ2-5; D gene: NA; V gene: TRBV7-9
CDR3 protein: CASSQAILATNEQFF; CDR3 DNA: TGCGCCAGCAGCCAAGCAATCCTAGCAACCAATGAGCAGTTCTTC; J gene: TRBJ2-1; D gene: NA; V gene: TRBV4-3
CDR3 protein: CASSLAGEQPQHF; CDR3 DNA: TGCGCCAGCAGCTTGGCAGGGGAACAGCCCCAGCATTTT; J gene: TRBJ1-5; D gene: NA; V gene: TRBV5-1
CDR3 protein: CASSSHVLAGGSWGPSTDTQYF; CDR3 DNA: TGTGCCAGCAGCTCTCATGTACTAGCGGGAGGAAGTTGGGGTCCTAGCACAGATACGCAGTATTTT; J gene: TRBJ2-3; D gene: TRBD2; V gene: TRBV7-8
CDR3 protein: CAWSPRGVEGYTF; CDR3 DNA: TGTGCCTGGAGTCCCAGGGGAGTGGAGGGCTACACCTTC; J gene: TRBJ1-2; D gene: NA; V gene: TRBV30
CDR3 protein: CASSLWGAASGRETQYF; CDR3 DNA: TGTGCCAGTAGCCTCTGGGGTGCGGCTAGCGGGAGGGAGACCCAGTACTTC; J gene: TRBJ2-5; D gene: TRBD2; V gene: TRBV19
CDR3 protein: CASSPSESSYNEQFF; CDR3 DNA: TGTGCCAGCTCACCGAGCGAGAGCTCCTACAATGAGCAGTTCTTC; J gene: TRBJ2-1; D gene: NA; V gene: TRBV18
CDR3 protein: CASSLGLTAEQYF; CDR3 DNA: TGTGCCAGCAGCTTAGGCCTGACAGCCGAGCAGTACTTC; J gene: TRBJ2-7; D gene: NA; V gene: TRBV13
CDR3 protein: CASSTWTGDVPRSNEQFF; CDR3 DNA: TGTGCCAGCAGCACATGGACAGGGGACGTCCCCCGCTCCAATGAGCAGTTCTTC; J gene: TRBJ2-1; D gene: TRBD1; V gene: TRBV7-8
CDR3 protein: CASTPAGQMNQPQHF; CDR3 DNA: TGTGCCAGCACCCCTGCGGGACAGATGAATCAGCCCCAGCATTTT; J gene: TRBJ1-5; D gene: TRBD1; V gene: TRBV27
CDR3 protein: CASAGLTYNEQFF; CDR3 DNA: TGTGCCAGCGCGGGACTTACCTACAATGAGCAGTTCTTC; J gene: TRBJ2-1; D gene: NA; V gene: TRBV25-1
CDR3 protein: CASSLVPGSNEQFF; CDR3 DNA: TGTGCCAGCAGCTTGGTTCCTGGCTCCAATGAGCAGTTCTTC; J gene: TRBJ2-1; D gene: NA; V gene: TRBV5-4
CDR3 protein: CASSQDNRPYEQYF; CDR3 DNA: TGTGCCAGCAGCCAAGACAACAGACCCTACGAGCAGTACTTC; J gene: TRBJ2-7; D gene: NA; V gene: TRBV14
CDR3 protein: CASSPGLLNTGELFF; CDR3 DNA: TGTGCCAGCAGCCCAGGGCTCTTGAACACCGGGGAGCTGTTTTTT; J gene: TRBJ2-2; D gene: NA; V gene: TRBV6-5
CDR3 protein: CASSSGQGADYEQYF; CDR3 DNA: TGTGCCAGCAGTTCAGGACAGGGGGCGGACTACGAGCAGTACTTC; J gene: TRBJ2-7; D gene: TRBD1; V gene: TRBV27
CDR3 protein: CASTHGTGGHNEQFF; CDR3 DNA: TGTGCCAGCACCCACGGGACAGGGGGGCACAATGAGCAGTTCTTC; J gene: TRBJ2-1; D gene: TRBD1; V gene: TRBV6-5
CDR3 protein: CSAGGHNQPQHF; CDR3 DNA: TGCAGCGCGGGGGGTCACAATCAGCCCCAGCATTTT; J gene: TRBJ1-5; D gene: NA; V gene: TRBV29-1
CDR3 protein: CASSFRQGKVYNEQFF; CDR3 DNA: TGTGCCAGCAGTTTCCGTCAGGGGAAGGTCTACAATGAGCAGTTCTTC; J gene: TRBJ2-1; D gene: NA; V gene: TRBV7-2
CDR3 protein: CAIYSRSNYGYTF; CDR3 DNA: TGTGCCATCTACAGTCGTTCTAACTATGGCTACACCTTC; J gene: TRBJ1-2; D gene: NA; V gene: TRBV10-3
CDR3 protein: CASSWSGTGAREQYF; CDR3 DNA: TGCGCCAGCAGCTGGTCCGGGACAGGGGCGCGGGAGCAGTACTTC; J gene: TRBJ2-7; D gene: TRBD1; V gene: TRBV5-1
CDR3 protein: CASSPQGGNEKLFF; CDR3 DNA: TGTGCCAGCAGCCCCCAGGGGGGTAATGAAAAACTGTTTTTT; J gene: TRBJ1-4; D gene: TRBD1; V gene: TRBV27
CDR3 protein: CASRPWTANTEAFF; CDR3 DNA: TGTGCCAGTAGACCCTGGACAGCGAACACTGAAGCTTTCTTT; J gene: TRBJ1-1; D gene: NA; V gene: TRBV19
CDR3 protein: CASSLTSSGSSYEQYF; CDR3 DNA: TGTGCCAGCAGTTTAACGTCTAGCGGGAGCTCCTACGAGCAGTACTTC; J gene: TRBJ2-7; D gene: TRBD2; V gene: TRBV28
CDR3 protein: CASSPPQGASTEAFF; CDR3 DNA: TGTGCCAGCTCACCACCCCAGGGGGCGTCAACTGAAGCTTTCTTT; J gene: TRBJ1-1; D gene: TRBD1; V gene: TRBV18
CDR3 protein: CASSRQGTPGNTIYF; CDR3 DNA: TGTGCCAGCAGTAGACAGGGGACCCCTGGAAACACCATATATTTT; J gene: TRBJ1-3; D gene: TRBD1; V gene: TRBV6-5
CDR3 protein: CASSLRLGDTQYF; CDR3 DNA: TGTGCCAGCAGCTTACGACTAGGGGATACGCAGTATTTT; J gene: TRBJ2-3; D gene: NA; V gene: TRBV7-6
CDR3 protein: CASSYGGMDTQYF; CDR3 DNA: TGTGCCAGCAGTTACGGGGGGATGGATACGCAGTATTTT; J gene: TRBJ2-3; D gene: NA; V gene: TRBV6-5
CDR3 protein: CASSHRTGPYEQYF; CDR3 DNA: TGCGCCAGCAGCCATAGGACAGGGCCTTACGAGCAGTACTTC; J gene: TRBJ2-7; D gene: TRBD1; V gene: TRBV4-3
CDR3 protein: CASSLGGASQPQHF; CDR3 DNA: TGTGCCAGTAGTCTGGGGGGGGCAAGTCAGCCCCAGCATTTT; J gene: TRBJ1-5; D gene: NA; V gene: TRBV19
CDR3 protein: CASSSRDKQETQYF; CDR3 DNA: TGTGCCAGCAGCTCCCGGGACAAGCAAGAGACCCAGTACTTC; J gene: TRBJ2-5; D gene: NA; V gene: TRBV11-3
CDR3 protein: CSVQHRKRNEQYF; CDR3 DNA: TGCAGCGTTCAACATCGAAAGCGGAACGAGCAGTACTTC; J gene: TRBJ2-7; D gene: NA; V gene: TRBV29-1
CDR3 protein: CASSLHSGGDQPQHF; CDR3 DNA: TGTGCCAGCAGTTTGCACAGTGGGGGGGATCAGCCCCAGCATTTT; J gene: TRBJ1-5; D gene: NA; V gene: TRBV27
CDR3 protein: CASNRGTSGSTTDTQYF; CDR3 DNA: TGTGCCAGCAATCGCGGGACTAGCGGGAGTACCACAGATACGCAGTATTTT; J gene: TRBJ2-3; D gene: TRBD2; V gene: TRBV2
CDR3 protein: CASKDRVANIQYF; CDR3 DNA: TGTGCCAGCAAGGACAGGGTGGCGAACATTCAGTACTTC; J gene: TRBJ2-4; D gene: TRBD1; V gene: TRBV18
CDR3 protein: CASSLGAPYGYTF; CDR3 DNA: TGTGCCAGCAGTTTAGGGGCGCCATATGGCTACACCTTC; J gene: TRBJ1-2; D gene: NA; V gene: TRBV28
CDR3 protein: CASSSVGLARNEQFF; CDR3 DNA: TGTGCCAGCAGTTCCGTCGGGCTAGCGCGGAATGAGCAGTTCTTC; J gene: TRBJ2-1; D gene: NA; V gene: TRBV6-5
CDR3 protein: CASSLLRGRHNEQFF; CDR3 DNA: TGTGCCAGCAGCCTCCTCAGGGGTAGACACAATGAGCAGTTCTTC; J gene: TRBJ2-1; D gene: NA; V gene: TRBV5-8
CDR3 protein: CASSFGNLPTGELFF; CDR3 DNA: TGTGCCAGCAGCTTTGGTAACTTGCCCACCGGGGAGCTGTTTTTT; J gene: TRBJ2-2; D gene: NA; V gene: TRBV7-3
CDR3 protein: CASSQDGGVWAQYF; CDR3 DNA: TGCGCCAGCAGCCAAGATGGGGGGGTTTGGGCCCAGTACTTC; J gene: TRBJ2-5; D gene: TRBD2; V gene: TRBV4-1